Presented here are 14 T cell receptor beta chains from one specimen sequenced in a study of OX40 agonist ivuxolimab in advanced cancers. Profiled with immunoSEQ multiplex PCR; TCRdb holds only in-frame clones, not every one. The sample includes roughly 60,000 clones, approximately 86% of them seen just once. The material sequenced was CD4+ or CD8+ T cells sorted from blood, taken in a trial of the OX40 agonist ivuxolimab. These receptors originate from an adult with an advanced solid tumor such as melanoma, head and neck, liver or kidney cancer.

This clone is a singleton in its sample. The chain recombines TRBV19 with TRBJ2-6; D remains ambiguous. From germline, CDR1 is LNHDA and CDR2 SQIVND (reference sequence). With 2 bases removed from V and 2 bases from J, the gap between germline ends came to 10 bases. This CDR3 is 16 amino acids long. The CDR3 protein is CASSIQAVTGANVLTF. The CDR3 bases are TGTGCCAGTAGTATACAGGCGGTCACTGGGGCCAACGTCCTGACTTTC.

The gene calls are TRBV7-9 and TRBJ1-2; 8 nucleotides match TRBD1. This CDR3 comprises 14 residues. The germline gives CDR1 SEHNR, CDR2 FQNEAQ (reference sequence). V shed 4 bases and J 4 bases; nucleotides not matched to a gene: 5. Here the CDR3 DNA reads TGTGCCAGCAGCTCCCCGGACAGGGTCTATGGCTACACCTTC. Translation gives CASSSPDRVYGYTF. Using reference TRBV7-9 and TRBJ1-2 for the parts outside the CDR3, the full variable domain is DTGVSQNPRHKITKRGQNVTFRCDPISEHNRLYWYRQTLGQGPEFLTYFQNEAQLEKSRLLSDRFSAERPKGSFSTLEIQRTEQGDSAMYLCASSSPDRVYGYTFGSGTRLTVV.

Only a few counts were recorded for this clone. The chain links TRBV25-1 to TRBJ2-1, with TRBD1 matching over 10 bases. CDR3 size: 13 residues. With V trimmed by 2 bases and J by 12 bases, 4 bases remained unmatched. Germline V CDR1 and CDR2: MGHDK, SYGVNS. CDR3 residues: CASSEAGQGTQFF. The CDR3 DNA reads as TGTGCCAGCAGTGAAGCGGGACAGGGGACGCAGTTCTTC.

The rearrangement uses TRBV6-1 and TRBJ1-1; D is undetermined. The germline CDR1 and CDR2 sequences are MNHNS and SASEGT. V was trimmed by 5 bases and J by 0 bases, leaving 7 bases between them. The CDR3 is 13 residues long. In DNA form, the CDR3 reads TGTGCCAGCAGTCCTCCACTGAACACTGAAGCTTTCTTT. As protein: CASSPPLNTEAFF.

CDR3: CASSLDRGLYTGELFF. The CDR3 DNA is TGTGCCAGCAGCTTAGATAGGGGGCTGTACACCGGGGAGCTGTTTTTT. This sequence joins TRBV7-9 and TRBJ2-2, with 7 bases lining up with TRBD1. Unmatched junction bases numbered 5, after V lost 1 base and J lost 3 bases. CDR1 SEHNR and CDR2 FQNEAQ come from the germline V gene (reference sequence). This CDR3 is 16 amino acids long.

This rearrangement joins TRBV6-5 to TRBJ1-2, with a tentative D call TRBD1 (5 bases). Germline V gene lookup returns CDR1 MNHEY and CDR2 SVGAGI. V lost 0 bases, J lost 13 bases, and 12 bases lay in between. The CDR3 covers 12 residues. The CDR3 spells CASSYSNGARTF. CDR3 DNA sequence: TGTGCCAGCAGTTACTCGAACGGGGCCCGCACCTTC.

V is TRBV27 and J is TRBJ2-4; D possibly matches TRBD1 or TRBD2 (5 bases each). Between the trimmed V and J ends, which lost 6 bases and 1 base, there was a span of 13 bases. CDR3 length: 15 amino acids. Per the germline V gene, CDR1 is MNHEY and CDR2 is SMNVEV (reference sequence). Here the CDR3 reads CASSEHGTAKNIQYF. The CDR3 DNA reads TGTGCCAGCAGCGAACACGGGACGGCCAAAAACATTCAGTACTTC.

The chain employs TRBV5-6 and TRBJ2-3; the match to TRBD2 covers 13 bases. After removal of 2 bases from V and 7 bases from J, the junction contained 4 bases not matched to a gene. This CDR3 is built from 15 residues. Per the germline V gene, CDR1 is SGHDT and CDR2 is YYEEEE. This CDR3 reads CASSFRLAGGNTQYF. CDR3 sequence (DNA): TGTGCCAGCAGCTTTCGACTAGCGGGAGGTAATACGCAGTATTTT. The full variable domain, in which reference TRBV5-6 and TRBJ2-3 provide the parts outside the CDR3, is DAGVTQSPTHLIKTRGQQVTLRCSPKSGHDTVSWYQQALGQGPQFIFQYYEEEERQRGNFPDRFSGHQFPNYSSELNVNALLLGDSALYLCASSFRLAGGNTQYFGPGTRLTVL.

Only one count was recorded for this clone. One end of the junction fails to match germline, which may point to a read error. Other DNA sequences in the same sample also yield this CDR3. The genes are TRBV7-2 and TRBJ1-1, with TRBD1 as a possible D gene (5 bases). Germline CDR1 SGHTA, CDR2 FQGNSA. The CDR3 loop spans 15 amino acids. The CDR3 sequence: CASSLVPGMNTEAFF. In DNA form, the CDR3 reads TGCGCCAGCAGCTTAGTCCCAGGGATGAACACTGAAGCTTTCTTT.

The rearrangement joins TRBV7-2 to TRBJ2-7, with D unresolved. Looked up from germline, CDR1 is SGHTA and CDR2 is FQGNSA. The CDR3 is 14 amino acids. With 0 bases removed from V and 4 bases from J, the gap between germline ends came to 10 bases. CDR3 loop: CASSLALKKYEQYF. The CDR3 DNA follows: TGTGCCAGCAGCTTAGCGCTGAAAAAATACGAGCAGTACTTC.

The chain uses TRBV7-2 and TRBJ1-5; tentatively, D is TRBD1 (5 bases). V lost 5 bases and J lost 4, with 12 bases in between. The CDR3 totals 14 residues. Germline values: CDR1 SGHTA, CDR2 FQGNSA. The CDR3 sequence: CASSLDRTNQPQHF. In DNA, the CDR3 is TGTGCCAGCAGCCTTGACAGAACTAATCAGCCCCAGCATTTT.

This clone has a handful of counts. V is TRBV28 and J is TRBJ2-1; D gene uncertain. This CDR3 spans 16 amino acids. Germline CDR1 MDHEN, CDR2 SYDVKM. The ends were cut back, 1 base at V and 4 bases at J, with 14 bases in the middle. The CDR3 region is CASSLSNPLGYNEQFF. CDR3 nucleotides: TGTGCCAGCAGTTTATCTAACCCCCTAGGGTACAATGAGCAGTTCTTC.

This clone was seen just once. The CDR3 bases are TGCAGCGCAAAGGCTAGGTTTGTCAATGAGCAGTTCTTC. Translated, it gives CSAKARFVNEQFF. This sequence joins TRBV29-1 and TRBJ2-1; D unclear. The CDR3 spans 13 residues. The V and J ends lost 7 bases and 6 bases respectively, with 16 bases between them. Germline V gene sequence: CDR1 SQVTM, CDR2 ANQGSEA.

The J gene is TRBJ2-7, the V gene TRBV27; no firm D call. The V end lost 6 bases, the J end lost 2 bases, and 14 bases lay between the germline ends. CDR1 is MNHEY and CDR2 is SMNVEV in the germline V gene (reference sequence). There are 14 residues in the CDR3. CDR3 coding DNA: TGTGCCAGCAGACAATATGTCGAACCCTACGAGCAGTACTTC. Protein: CASRQYVEPYEQYF.